The next 24 T cell receptor beta chains were all read from a single sample in a study of T cell responses to AZD1222 COVID-19 vaccine. The protocol was immunoSEQ multiplex PCR, while the TCRdb copy is restricted to in-frame clones and leaves out a portion. The sample has over 60,000 clones, roughly 84% seen once. Sample: peripheral blood, taken on day 0 of AZD1222 vaccination. These receptors were taken from an adult in good health.

The chain uses TRBV7-9 and TRBJ1-5, with D possibly being TRBD1 (5 bases). Trimming cost V 1 base and J 6 bases, with 7 bases left between them. The CDR3 spans 13 residues. Germline loops: CDR1 SEHNR, CDR2 FQNEAQ (reference sequence). The CDR3 sequence is CASSLDGGQPQHF. CDR3 coding DNA: TGTGCCAGCAGCTTAGACGGGGGTCAGCCCCAGCATTTT.

This clone has a handful of counts. This chain links TRBV5-1 with TRBJ2-7; possibly TRBD2 for D (6 bases). Between the trimmed V and J ends, which lost 0 bases and 5 bases, there was a span of 9 bases. The CDR3 covers 13 residues. CDR1 and CDR2 from the germline V gene are SGHRS and YFSETQ. Here the CDR3 DNA reads TGCGCCAGCAGCTTGGGGGGACTCCACGAGCAGTACTTC. This sequence encodes CASSLGGLHEQYF.

CDR3 protein: CASRGTGGSYGYTF. In nucleotides, the CDR3 is TGTGCCAGCAGGGGGACAGGGGGCAGCTATGGCTACACCTTC. The chain links TRBV6-5 to TRBJ1-2; 12 positions agree with TRBD1. Germline-derived CDR1 and CDR2 are MNHEY and SVGAGI. This CDR3 is built from 14 residues. J gave up 4 bases and V 6 bases, and 3 bases lay outside the gene matches.

The V call is TRBV5-4, the J call TRBJ1-6; no reliable D call. The CDR3 has 14 amino acids. Trimming stripped 2 bases from V and 6 bases from J, with 9 bases between. Germline CDR1 reads SGHNT; CDR2 reads YYREEE (reference sequence). CDR3 region: CASSFRMTNSPLHF. CDR3 nucleotide sequence: TGTGCCAGCAGCTTTAGGATGACTAATTCACCCCTCCACTTT.

The gene calls are TRBV29-1 and TRBJ2-1; 7 positions match TRBD2. In germline, CDR1 is SQVTM, CDR2 ANQGSEA. Trimming at V came to 2 bases and at J to 4 bases, leaving 14 bases not matched to a gene. This CDR3 is 17 amino acids long. This chain's CDR3 is CSVERLAALDPYNEQFF. In nucleotides, the CDR3 is TGCAGCGTTGAACGTCTAGCGGCCCTCGACCCGTACAATGAGCAGTTCTTC.

The chain couples TRBV23-1 to TRBJ1-1; D uncertain. TRBV23-1 is designated an ORF whose function remains uncertain. This CDR3 has 16 residues. V dropped 0 bases and J dropped 2 bases, with 13 bases sitting between them. The DNA for the CDR3 is TGCGCCAGCAGTCAATCGGTGGAGCCCGTCAACACTGAAGCTTTCTTT. It is translated as CASSQSVEPVNTEAFF.

This clone has a handful of counts. V usage is TRBV7-2 and J usage is TRBJ1-3; D is ambiguous. The CDR3 runs to 16 residues. The germline gives CDR1 SGHTA, CDR2 FQGNSA. Trimming took off 3 bases at V and 0 bases at J, with 12 bases between the two ends. CDR3 in DNA: TGTGCCAGCAGCTTTAGGACGGTGGACTCTGGAAACACCATATATTTT. Protein sequence: CASSFRTVDSGNTIYF.

This rearrangement joins TRBV4-1 to TRBJ2-7; D gene ambiguous. From germline, CDR1 is MGHRA and CDR2 YSYEKL. Trimming removed 1 base from V and 6 bases from J, with 10 bases in between. The CDR3 loop spans 13 amino acids. The DNA of the CDR3 is TGCGCCAGCAGCCAAGTTATTGGCCGCGAGCAGTACTTC. This encodes CASSQVIGREQYF.

V and J are TRBV5-4 and TRBJ2-7; D unresolved. The CDR3 runs to 16 residues. Germline assignment: CDR1 SGHNT and CDR2 YYREEE (reference sequence). Trimming took off 0 bases at V and 0 bases at J, with 13 bases between the two ends. The CDR3 reads CASSLGSFGHSYEQYF. CDR3 nucleotide sequence: TGTGCCAGCAGCTTGGGGTCGTTTGGCCACTCCTACGAGCAGTACTTC.

This chain joins TRBV24-1 and TRBJ2-4, with 9 bases that match TRBD1. Germline V gene lookup returns CDR1 KGHDR and CDR2 SFDVKD. CDR3 length: 17 amino acids. V dropped 3 bases and J dropped 3; count of bases not matched to a gene: 8. DNA of the CDR3: TGTGCCACCAGTGATCCAACAGGGGGCAGGGACAAAAACATTCAGTACTTC. This encodes CATSDPTGGRDKNIQYF.

The chain uses TRBV19 and TRBJ1-6; D gene uncertain. The CDR3 extends over 11 amino acids. The germline V gene encodes CDR1 LNHDA and CDR2 SQIVND (reference sequence). The V end lost 9 bases, the J end lost 7 bases, and 7 bases lay between the germline ends. The CDR3 region is CASSSNSPLHF. CDR3 bases: TGTGCCAGCTCATCAAATTCACCCCTCCACTTT.

CDR3: CASSRLAGDYNEQFF. The CDR3 DNA reads TGTGCCAGCAGTCGACTAGCAGGGGATTACAATGAGCAGTTCTTC. The chain has TRBV11-3 and TRBJ2-1, with D possibly TRBD2 on 7 matching bases. The CDR3 length is 15 residues. Germline CDR1 is SGHNT and CDR2 is YENEEA. The germline V and J ends were trimmed by 6 bases and 4 bases, with 16 bases remaining between them.

This clone has just a few counts. The chain carries TRBV7-9 and TRBJ1-4; D uncertain. Between the trimmed V and J ends, which lost 4 bases and 7 bases, there was a span of 16 bases. The CDR3 runs 15 residues. Germline V gene data show CDR1 as SEHNR and CDR2 as FQNEAQ (reference sequence). CDR3 nucleotide sequence: TGTGCCAGCAGCTCAACCTCGGTGGGCGGTGAAAAACTGTTTTTT. Translation gives CASSSTSVGGEKLFF. The complete variable domain, with remaining parts taken from reference TRBV7-9 and TRBJ1-4, reads DTGVSQNPRHKITKRGQNVTFRCDPISEHNRLYWYRQTLGQGPEFLTYFQNEAQLEKSRLLSDRFSAERPKGSFSTLEIQRTEQGDSAMYLCASSSTSVGGEKLFFGSGTQLSVL.

This sequence joins TRBV7-7 and TRBJ2-3; no definite D call. CDR3 length equals 13 residues. Per the germline V gene, CDR1 is SSHAT and CDR2 is FNYEAQ (reference sequence). The V gene lost 5 bases and the J gene lost 0 bases, with 6 bases spanning the gap. CDR3 nucleotide sequence: TGTGCCAGCAGCAGTTCTAGCACAGATACGCAGTATTTT. It codes for CASSSSSTDTQYF.

The V call is TRBV3-1 (or the pseudogene TRBV3-2), the J call TRBJ2-7, with D possibly being TRBD1 (5 bases). Germline loops: CDR1 LGHDT, CDR2 YNNKEL (reference sequence). Trimming removed 3 bases from V and 1 base from J, with 13 bases in between. The CDR3 extends over 15 amino acids. The CDR3 DNA is TGTGCCAGCAGCCACCCCCAGGGTCGTTCCTACGAGCAGTACTTC. Translation gives CASSHPQGRSYEQYF.

The chain couples TRBV28 to TRBJ2-5; 9 nucleotides align to TRBD2. J was trimmed by 4 bases and V by 7 bases; bases with no gene match: 7. The CDR3 spans 14 residues. Looked up from germline, CDR1 is MDHEN and CDR2 is SYDVKM. CDR3 amino acids: CASTAGGDIETQYF. The CDR3 region has the DNA TGTGCCAGCACGGCGGGAGGGGACATAGAGACCCAGTACTTC.

The chain employs TRBV28 and TRBJ2-1; D is possibly TRBD2 (5 bases). CDR3 size: 11 residues. Trimming removed 3 bases from V and 10 bases from J, with 7 bases in between. Germline CDR1 reads MDHEN; CDR2 reads SYDVKM. This CDR3 is CASSFEGEQFF. DNA of the CDR3: TGTGCCAGCAGTTTCGAGGGCGAGCAGTTCTTC.

This sequence joins TRBV19 and TRBJ1-1; no firm D call. The length of the CDR3 is 11 residues. Per the germline V gene, CDR1 is LNHDA and CDR2 is SQIVND (reference sequence). The CDR3 reads CAPEAGPEAFF. Written as DNA, the CDR3 is TGTGCTCCGGAGGCTGGGCCTGAAGCTTTCTTT.

J is TRBJ1-2 and V is TRBV5-4; D is uncertain. In germline, CDR1 is SGHNT, CDR2 YYREEE (reference sequence). This CDR3 is 14 amino acids long. Between the trimmed V and J ends, which lost 0 bases and 4 bases, there was a span of 10 bases. This chain's CDR3 is CASSLGGGFYGYTF. The CDR3 DNA reads TGTGCCAGCAGCTTGGGTGGAGGCTTCTATGGCTACACCTTC.

The chain couples TRBV28 to TRBJ2-5; D tentatively reads TRBD1 or TRBD2 (6 bases each). Trimming stripped 2 bases from V and 5 bases from J, with 12 bases between. This CDR3 is 14 amino acids long. From germline, CDR1 is MDHEN and CDR2 SYDVKM. In DNA form, the CDR3 reads TGTGCCAGCAGTTTAGTCGGGGGCTCGGAGACCCAGTACTTC. Protein sequence: CASSLVGGSETQYF.

This clone was seen just once. This rearrangement joins TRBV7-9 to TRBJ2-7; no clear D gene. Trimming pared 1 base from V and 2 bases from J, leaving 6 bases between. CDR3 length: 13 residues. The germline gives CDR1 SEHNR, CDR2 FQNEAQ (reference sequence). CDR3 coding DNA: TGTGCCAGCAGCTTAGAAGTCCCCTACGAGCAGTACTTC. It is translated as CASSLEVPYEQYF.

The chain has TRBV30 and TRBJ1-2; possibly TRBD1 for D (6 bases). Looked up from germline, CDR1 is GTSNPN and CDR2 is SVGIG (reference sequence). The CDR3 extends over 13 amino acids. Trimming pared 5 bases from V and 4 bases from J, leaving 14 bases between. CDR3 sequence (DNA): TGTGCCTGGGATCAGGGGCCAGCCTATGGCTACACCTTC. This codes for CAWDQGPAYGYTF.

DNA of the CDR3: TGTGCCAGTAGCAATCTTAGGGGACAGGGCCCTGAAGCTTTCTTT. It codes for CASSNLRGQGPEAFF. This chain links TRBV19 with TRBJ1-1, with 9 bases matching TRBD1. Losses at the gene ends were 6 bases for V and 6 bases for J; bases not matched to a gene: 11. The length of the CDR3 is 15 residues. CDR1 and CDR2 from the germline V gene are LNHDA and SQIVND (reference sequence).

V usage is TRBV7-3 and J usage is TRBJ1-3; D possibly corresponds to TRBD1 (5 bases). V lost 5 bases and J 2 bases, leaving 7 bases between the germline ends. Germline V gene data show CDR1 as SGHTA and CDR2 as FQGTGA. This CDR3 is 13 amino acids long. CDR3 protein: CASSQGPGNTIYF. DNA of the CDR3: TGTGCCAGCAGCCAGGGTCCTGGAAACACCATATATTTT.